The clone carrying this T cell receptor beta chain was observed a single time. V was pared by 4 bases and J by 5 bases, with 16 bases between. The CDR3 is 15 residues long. CDR1 and CDR2 (germline): SGHTS, YDEGEE. Generated by immunoSEQ multiplex PCR, the TCRdb table keeps only in-frame clones and is missing some. The repertoire holds fewer than 150,000 clones, with about 85% as singletons. These data belong to a study of blood T cell repertoires in COVID-19. The clonotype comes from a human donor in a cohort sampled during active COVID-19. V is TRBV5-8 and J is TRBJ2-1, with a tentative D call TRBD2 (6 bases). Input material: peripheral blood. The DNA of the CDR3 is TGTGCCAGCAGCAAATCCGGGACTGGCCACAATGAGCAGTTCTTC. It codes for CASSKSGTGHNEQFF.